The present entry profiles one TCR beta chain with its context. The ends lost 4 bases at V and 6 bases at J; junction bases unmatched: 11. This CDR3 is 14 amino acids long. The V gene's germline CDR1 is GTSNPN and CDR2 SVGIG (reference sequence). The data derive from a study of blood T cell repertoires in COVID-19. On the study more broadly: Specimens from acute and convalescent COVID-19 originated in the United States, Italy and Spain.

Original analysis: Amplified reference gene primers provided the basis for estimating nucleated cell counts. The assay was immunoSEQ multiplex PCR, and TCRdb's table has in-frame clones only and misses some. V and J calls and clone size come straight from that table; D and trimming were deduced from the DNA. This table holds some 130,000 clones, more than 70% found once. The J gene is TRBJ2-7, the V gene TRBV30; 8 nucleotides align to TRBD1. This sequence was found in a man aged 50-60 years with acute or convalescent COVID-19. Sequencing was carried out using peripheral blood. The CDR3 sequence is CAWTKKGTGGEQYF. Here the CDR3 DNA reads TGTGCCTGGACGAAAAAAGGGACAGGCGGCGAGCAGTACTTC. Full variable domain (remainder filled in from reference TRBV30 and TRBJ2-7): SQTIHQWPATLVQPVGSPLSLECTVEGTSNPNLYWYRQAAGRGLQLLFYSVGIGQISSEVPQNLSASRPQDRQFILSSKKLLLSDSGFYLCAWTKKGTGGEQYFGPGTRLTVT.